Listed below are T cell receptor beta chains from one sample, sequenced in a study of CD8 T cells in Susac syndrome. TCRdb processed the immunoSEQ multiplex PCR reads anew with MiXCR; each CDR3 protein has one entry. Altogether 180,000 or so distinct CDR3 sequences are present, approximately 96% being singletons, with the ten largest covering roughly 0.095%. Material: CD4+ T cells from PBMCs. The receptors come from a human donor with multiple sclerosis. The CDR3 runs from the conserved cysteine through the conserved F or W. The D gene is left open where the match is weak.

CDR3 length: 14
J gene: TRBJ2-1
V gene: TRBV30
D gene: .
CDR3 protein: CAWDDSNVINEQFF
CDR3 DNA: TGTGCCTGGGACGACTCTAACGTGATCAATGAGCAGTTCTTC

CDR3 length: 12
J gene: TRBJ1-2
V gene: TRBV6-5
D gene: .
CDR3 protein: CASSSAGSGYTF
CDR3 DNA: TGTGCCAGCAGTTCAGCAGGCTCTGGCTACACCTTC

CDR3 length: 15
J gene: TRBJ1-2
V gene: TRBV12-3/TRBV12-4
D gene: .
CDR3 protein: CASSLVGGENYGYTF
CDR3 DNA: TGTGCCAGCAGTTTAGTCGGCGGGGAAAACTATGGCTACACCTTC

CDR3 length: 14
J gene: TRBJ2-5
V gene: TRBV7-9
D gene: TRBD1
CDR3 protein: CASSRTGSGETQYF
CDR3 DNA: TGTGCCAGCAGCCGGACAGGGTCGGGGGAGACCCAGTACTTC

CDR3 length: 13
J gene: TRBJ2-5
V gene: TRBV3-1
D gene: .
CDR3 protein: CASSRRGVETQYF
CDR3 DNA: TGTGCCAGCAGCCGCCGTGGGGTAGAGACCCAGTACTTC

CDR3 length: 13
J gene: TRBJ1-2
V gene: TRBV3-1
D gene: .
CDR3 protein: CASSQDLPGGYTF
CDR3 DNA: TGTGCCAGCAGCCAAGATTTGCCAGGTGGCTACACCTTC

CDR3 length: 13
J gene: TRBJ1-2
V gene: TRBV30
D gene: .
CDR3 protein: CAWRTPANYGYTF
CDR3 DNA: TGTGCCTGGAGAACGCCCGCTAACTATGGCTACACCTTC

CDR3 length: 14
J gene: TRBJ1-2
V gene: TRBV12-3/TRBV12-4
D gene: .
CDR3 protein: CASSLRDPNYGYTF
CDR3 DNA: TGTGCCAGCAGTTTACGGGATCCAAACTATGGCTACACCTTC

CDR3 length: 15
J gene: TRBJ2-3
V gene: TRBV4-3
D gene: TRBD1
CDR3 protein: CASSQRTGWTDTQYF
CDR3 DNA: TGCGCCAGCAGCCAACGGACAGGGTGGACAGATACGCAGTATTTT

CDR3 length: 16
J gene: TRBJ1-2
V gene: TRBV12-3/TRBV12-4
D gene: .
CDR3 protein: CASSSSQGLLRWGYTF
CDR3 DNA: TGTGCCAGCAGTTCGTCCCAGGGCCTCCTCCGGTGGGGCTACACCTTC

CDR3 length: 17
J gene: TRBJ2-1
V gene: TRBV11-2
D gene: TRBD1
CDR3 protein: CASSSIYRDRGYNEQFF
CDR3 DNA: TGTGCCAGCAGCTCTATCTACCGGGACAGGGGCTACAATGAGCAGTTCTTC

CDR3 length: 14
J gene: TRBJ2-7
V gene: TRBV7-9
D gene: TRBD2
CDR3 protein: CASSSGLAGSEQYF
CDR3 DNA: TGTGCCAGCAGCTCCGGACTAGCGGGATCCGAGCAGTACTTC

CDR3 length: 13
J gene: TRBJ2-5
V gene: TRBV20-1
D gene: .
CDR3 protein: CSAKPGLPETQYF
CDR3 DNA: TGCAGTGCTAAACCGGGCCTCCCCGAGACCCAGTACTTC

CDR3 length: 17
J gene: TRBJ2-6
V gene: TRBV9
D gene: .
CDR3 protein: CASSVVPFPQGANVLTF
CDR3 DNA: TGTGCCAGCAGCGTAGTTCCCTTTCCCCAAGGGGCCAACGTCCTGACTTTC

CDR3 length: 15
J gene: TRBJ1-4
V gene: TRBV12-5
D gene: TRBD1
CDR3 protein: CASAPIQGGSEKLFF
CDR3 DNA: TGTGCTAGTGCCCCCATACAGGGGGGGAGTGAAAAACTGTTTTTT